Listed below are T cell receptor beta chains from one sample, sequenced in a study of OX40 agonist ivuxolimab in advanced cancers. TCRdb keeps only in-frame clones here, not all; method: immunoSEQ multiplex PCR. The profile covers approximately 28,000 clones, with 88% appearing a single time and 20% to 25% taken by the ten largest. The source was CD4+ or CD8+ T cells sorted from blood, collected in a trial of the OX40 agonist ivuxolimab. Every receptor here comes from an adult with an advanced solid tumor such as melanoma, head and neck, liver or kidney cancer. Each CDR3 is given with its conserved first and last residue. D genes are given only for firm matches. Expanded clones get a size class; other rows say once, few or many, or leave the size out.

v_gene	j_gene	abundance	d_gene	CDR3aa	CDR3nt
TRBV5-1	TRBJ2-7	-	TRBD2	CASSWGASGLYEQYF	TGCGCCAGCAGCTGGGGGGCTAGCGGGCTCTACGAGCAGTACTTC
TRBV10-3	TRBJ1-1	-	-	CAIAEGEGTMNTEAFF	TGTGCCATCGCCGAAGGGGAGGGGACCATGAACACTGAAGCTTTCTTT
TRBV6-5	TRBJ1-1	-	-	CASSYTMGVMNTEAFF	TGTGCCAGCAGTTACACAATGGGTGTTATGAACACTGAAGCTTTCTTT
TRBV5-4	TRBJ2-5	-	TRBD1	CASSLVTGGRETQYF	TGTGCCAGCAGCTTGGTGACAGGGGGCCGGGAGACCCAGTACTTC
TRBV19	TRBJ2-7	-	-	CASSIGPGDYEQYF	TGTGCCAGTAGTATAGGGCCTGGCGACTACGAGCAGTACTTC
TRBV28	TRBJ2-7	-	-	CASSLARPPWYEQYF	TGTGCCAGCAGTTTGGCCCGTCCCCCGTGGTACGAGCAGTACTTC
TRBV9	TRBJ2-1	once	-	CASSHQVGGRTYNEQFF	TGTGCCAGCAGCCATCAAGTAGGGGGGCGTACGTACAATGAGCAGTTCTTC
TRBV5-4	TRBJ2-1	-	-	CASSSPPYEQFF	TGTGCCAGCAGCTCCCCCCCGTATGAGCAGTTCTTC
TRBV10-3	TRBJ2-5	-	-	CAISESMTEETQYF	TGTGCCATCAGTGAGTCGATGACAGAAGAGACCCAGTACTTC
TRBV5-1	TRBJ1-2	-	-	CASSSGDGTPRMGYTF	TGCGCCAGCAGCTCCGGCGACGGGACACCGAGGATGGGCTACACCTTC
TRBV6-5	TRBJ2-1	-	TRBD2	CASEIAGGDEQFF	TGTGCCAGCGAAATAGCGGGAGGGGATGAGCAGTTCTTC
TRBV19	TRBJ2-4	-	TRBD1	CASGQGSSHGNIQYF	TGTGCCAGCGGACAGGGGTCTTCCCACGGAAACATTCAGTACTTC
TRBV30	TRBJ2-7	once	-	CAWSSSSYEQYF	TGTGCCTGGAGTAGCAGTTCCTACGAGCAGTACTTC
TRBV9	TRBJ1-5	-	-	CASSGDRSNQPQHF	TGTGCCAGCAGCGGGGACCGAAGCAATCAGCCCCAGCATTTT
TRBV6-1	TRBJ1-2	few	-	CASSEQENYGYTF	TGTGCCAGCAGTGAGCAGGAAAACTATGGCTACACCTTC
TRBV5-1	TRBJ2-3	-	TRBD1	CASAVRGLTDTQYF	TGCGCCAGCGCCGTTAGGGGGCTCACAGATACGCAGTATTTT
TRBV7-9	TRBJ1-4	-	TRBD1	CASNEGASEKLFF	TGTGCCAGCAATGAGGGGGCGAGTGAAAAACTGTTTTTT
TRBV28	TRBJ2-7	-	TRBD2	CASSDELAGVYEQYF	TGTGCCAGCAGTGATGAGCTAGCGGGGGTCTACGAGCAGTACTTC
TRBV9	TRBJ1-1	-	-	CASSSGNTEAFF	TGTGCCAGCAGTTCGGGGAACACTGAAGCTTTCTTT
TRBV29-1	TRBJ2-2	-	TRBD1	CSVAGQGDTGELFF	TGCAGCGTTGCCGGGCAGGGGGATACCGGGGAGCTGTTTTTT
TRBV7-6	TRBJ2-7	once	-	CASSLGGGQPYEQYF	TGTGCCAGCAGCTTAGGCGGGGGACAGCCCTACGAGCAGTACTTC
TRBV2	TRBJ2-1	-	-	CAGRTGTPYNEQFF	TGTGCCGGTAGGACGGGTACCCCTTACAATGAGCAGTTCTTC
TRBV15	TRBJ2-7	-	TRBD1	CATSREVWTGGKNEQYF	TGTGCCACCAGCAGAGAGGTGTGGACAGGGGGCAAGAACGAGCAGTACTTC
TRBV5-6	TRBJ2-5	-	-	CASSRPWTNQETQYF	TGTGCCAGCAGTCGGCCTTGGACTAATCAAGAGACCCAGTACTTC
TRBV11-2	TRBJ1-1	-	TRBD1	CASSLGQGNTEAFF	TGTGCCAGCAGCCTGGGACAGGGAAACACTGAAGCTTTCTTT
TRBV6-6	TRBJ2-5	-	TRBD1	CASSYRTGQETQYF	TGTGCCAGCAGTTATAGGACAGGGCAAGAGACCCAGTACTTC
TRBV4-1	TRBJ2-3	-	TRBD2	CASSLPGLAGGLTDTQYF	TGCGCCAGCAGCCTCCCAGGGCTAGCGGGGGGGCTGACAGATACGCAGTATTTT
TRBV4-1	TRBJ1-5	-	-	CASSQEVAVSQPQHF	TGCGCCAGCAGCCAAGAGGTGGCTGTAAGTCAGCCCCAGCATTTT
TRBV19	TRBJ2-2	-	-	CASSRSNTGELFF	TGTGCCAGTAGTAGATCGAACACCGGGGAGCTGTTTTTT
TRBV9	TRBJ2-3	-	-	CASSPWDGPSTDTQYF	TGTGCCAGCAGCCCCTGGGACGGCCCTAGCACAGATACGCAGTATTTT
TRBV28	TRBJ2-3	once	TRBD2	CASRGTTFGTDTQYF	TGTGCCAGCAGGGGGACTACCTTCGGCACAGATACGCAGTATTTT
TRBV28	TRBJ1-4	-	-	CASSLGLGKLFF	TGTGCCAGCAGTTTAGGGCTAGGAAAACTGTTTTTT
TRBV4-1	TRBJ1-2	once	-	CASSPQTETRNYGYTF	TGCGCCAGCAGCCCGCAGACAGAGACTCGTAACTATGGCTACACCTTC
TRBV6-5	TRBJ1-1	few	TRBD1	CASSWTGGTEAFF	TGTGCCAGCAGCTGGACAGGGGGCACTGAAGCTTTCTTT
TRBV4-3	TRBJ1-2	-	-	CASSHSTAWNYGYTF	TGCGCCAGCAGCCATTCTACTGCCTGGAACTATGGCTACACCTTC
TRBV7-9	TRBJ2-1	-	TRBD2	CASSPGLAAHNEQFF	TGTGCCAGCAGCCCCGGACTAGCGGCCCATAATGAGCAGTTCTTC
TRBV27	TRBJ2-1	once	TRBD2	CASSLKSGLAVVTMNNEQFF	TGTGCCAGCAGTTTAAAATCGGGACTAGCGGTTGTTACCATGAACAATGAGCAGTTCTTC
TRBV6-1	TRBJ1-4	-	TRBD1	CASRQGGLFF	TGTGCCAGCAGACAGGGGGGACTGTTTTTT
TRBV27	TRBJ2-2	-	-	CASRSSRGGIKVTGELFF	TGTGCCAGCAGGTCCTCAAGGGGGGGAATTAAAGTGACCGGGGAGCTGTTTTTT